Presented here are 23 T cell receptor beta chains from one specimen sequenced in a study of human T cells and chemical hapten exposure. Time point given: patch test 3, about 24 weeks after DPC sensitization. Treatment noted: therapeutic diphenylcyclopropenone sensitization with weekly scalp DPC. Each CDR3 protein gets one entry after TCRdb re-called the RACE reads with MiXCR. The repertoire holds 55,000 to 80,000 distinct CDR3 sequences, with 9.5% to 12% as singletons. Source: whole blood, taken in connection with sensitization to the hapten diphenylcyclopropenone (DPC). All receptors derive from a woman aged 25-40 years with alopecia areata. Some clones in this sample may be carry-over from other donors' samples.

This sequence joins TRBV19 and TRBJ2-1, with 9 positions matching TRBD2. Germline CDR1 reads LNHDA; CDR2 reads SQIVND (reference sequence). The CDR3 totals 13 residues. V trimming: 8 bases; J trimming: 4 bases; junction bases outside the gene matches: 3. The DNA for the CDR3 is TGTGCCAGTCACCTAGCGGGGTACAATGAGCAGTTCTTC. Translating gives CASHLAGYNEQFF.

This clonotype was observed many times. V is TRBV6-5 and J is TRBJ2-5, with 14 bases aligning to TRBD2. Germline loops: CDR1 MNHEY, CDR2 SVGAGI. There are 16 residues in the CDR3. V was pared by 8 bases and J by 4 bases, with 9 bases of the junction left unmatched. The CDR3 bases are TGTGCCAGCTCCTCCAGGGGACTAGCGGGAGCAGAGACCCAGTACTTC. Encoded protein: CASSSRGLAGAETQYF.

This clonotype was detected only a few times. The chain's CDR3 is CAWSRQGAQPQHF. The DNA for the CDR3 is TGTGCCTGGAGTAGGCAGGGGGCCCAGCCCCAGCATTTT. The chain joins TRBV30 to TRBJ1-5, with TRBD1 matching 8 bases. Losses at the gene ends were 2 bases for V and 7 bases for J; bases not matched to a gene: 4. The CDR3 length is 13 residues. CDR1 and CDR2 (germline): GTSNPN, SVGIG (reference sequence).

The V call is TRBV13, the J call TRBJ1-4; D possibly corresponds to TRBD1 (5 bases). The CDR3 consists of 14 residues. CDR1 is PRHDT, CDR2 FYEKMQ, per germline (reference sequence). V lost 3 bases and J 5 bases, leaving 10 bases between the germline ends. CDR3 residues: CASSLGQRNEKLFF. Written as DNA, the CDR3 is TGTGCCAGCAGCTTGGGGCAGCGGAATGAAAAACTGTTTTTT.

The chain couples TRBV11-2 to TRBJ2-1; 10 bases line up with TRBD2. Trimming took 4 bases from V and 0 from J; bases not matched to a gene: 6. Per germline, CDR1 SGHAT and CDR2 FQNNGV. CDR3 length: 17 amino acids. In DNA form, the CDR3 reads TGTGCCAGCAGCTCCGGACTAGCGGTGAGCTCCTACAATGAGCAGTTCTTC. Protein: CASSSGLAVSSYNEQFF. Full variable domain (rest looked up from reference TRBV11-2 and TRBJ2-1): EAGVAQSPRYKIIEKRQSVAFWCNPISGHATLYWYQQILGQGPKLLIQFQNNGVVDDSQLPKDRFSAERLKGVDSTLKIQPAKLEDSAVYLCASSSGLAVSSYNEQFFGPGTRLTVL.

The genes are TRBV27 and TRBJ2-3; maybe TRBD1 (5 bases). Germline CDR1 MNHEY, CDR2 SMNVEV (reference sequence). This CDR3 has 19 amino acids. Trimming left V 0 bases short and J 2 bases short, with 21 bases between. The CDR3 DNA reads TGTGCCAGCAGTTTATCGCTTGGGGCATGGGGCGTAAACACAGATACGCAGTATTTT. This codes for CASSLSLGAWGVNTDTQYF.

The chain links TRBV9 to TRBJ2-3, with D possibly TRBD2 on 6 matching bases. Per germline, CDR1 SGDLS and CDR2 YYNGEE. The ends were cut back, 3 bases at V and 2 bases at J, with 10 bases in the middle. There are 14 residues in the CDR3. This chain's CDR3 is CASSAGGNTDTQYF. The CDR3, as DNA: TGTGCCAGCAGCGCAGGCGGGAACACAGATACGCAGTATTTT.

V usage is TRBV29-1 and J usage is TRBJ2-5; 10 positions match TRBD2. V was pared by 2 bases and J by 2 bases, with 5 bases of the junction left unmatched. Germline assignment: CDR1 SQVTM and CDR2 ANQGSEA. The CDR3 has 15 residues. The CDR3 region is CSVEMLAGAQETQYF. The CDR3 DNA sequence: TGCAGCGTTGAAATGCTAGCGGGAGCTCAAGAGACCCAGTACTTC.

This clonotype was counted between two and nine times. CDR3 protein: CASSFGLGRRDTDTQYF. DNA of the CDR3: TGTGCCAGCAGCTTCGGACTTGGGCGGAGGGACACAGATACGCAGTATTTT. The chain employs TRBV5-4 and TRBJ2-3, with D maybe TRBD2 (6 bases). The germline V gene has CDR1 SGHNT and CDR2 YYREEE (reference sequence). V was trimmed by 2 bases and J by 2 bases, leaving 18 bases between them. The CDR3 totals 17 residues. Variable domain in full (rest from reference TRBV5-4 and TRBJ2-3): ETGVTQSPTHLIKTRGQQVTLRCSSQSGHNTVSWYQQALGQGPQFIFQYYREEENGRGNFPPRFSGLQFPNYSSELNVNALELDDSALYLCASSFGLGRRDTDTQYFGPGTRLTVL.

This clonotype has a handful of counts. This chain connects TRBV29-1 to TRBJ1-2, with 7 bases identical to TRBD1. The germline gives CDR1 SQVTM, CDR2 ANQGSEA. The ends lost 7 bases at V and 6 bases at J; junction bases unmatched: 11. CDR3 length: 13 amino acids. This chain's CDR3 is CSAPQGNDHGYTF. Here the CDR3 DNA reads TGCAGCGCCCCACAGGGGAATGACCATGGCTACACCTTC.

In nucleotides, the CDR3 is TGTGCCAGCAGCGTAGGCGGGACCAATGAGCAGTTCTTC. Residues: CASSVGGTNEQFF. V gene TRBV9 combines with J gene TRBJ2-1; possibly TRBD2 for D (6 bases). CDR3 length equals 13 residues. CDR1 and CDR2 (germline): SGDLS, YYNGEE. The germline V and J ends were trimmed by 0 bases and 6 bases, with 7 bases remaining between them.

This clonotype has a count of ten or more. The chain combines TRBV29-1 with TRBJ2-3; the D is unclear. The CDR3 extends over 8 amino acids. Germline values: CDR1 SQVTM, CDR2 ANQGSEA. V lost 7 bases, J lost 6 bases, and 2 bases lay in between. The CDR3 DNA is TGCAGCGCTGATACGCAGTATTTT. Its translation is CSADTQYF.

This clonotype was seen a few times. This chain joins TRBV6-5 and TRBJ1-1; D is uncertain. This CDR3 region has 15 residues. CDR1 is MNHEY and CDR2 is SVGAGI in the germline V gene. V lost 5 bases to trimming and J lost 4 bases, with 17 bases between them. The CDR3 here is CASSKAGPMGTEAFF. In DNA form, the CDR3 reads TGTGCCAGCAGTAAGGCCGGGCCGATGGGCACTGAAGCTTTCTTT.

This clonotype was seen a few times. The V and J genes are TRBV11-2 and TRBJ2-5; no reliable D call. The CDR3 has 12 amino acids. CDR1 and CDR2 from the germline V gene are SGHAT and FQNNGV. V lost 1 base and J 5 bases, leaving 5 bases between the germline ends. This CDR3 is CASSLGTETQYF. The CDR3, as DNA: TGTGCCAGCAGCTTAGGGACGGAGACCCAGTACTTC. The variable domain in full, completed from reference TRBV11-2 and TRBJ2-5, reads EAGVAQSPRYKIIEKRQSVAFWCNPISGHATLYWYQQILGQGPKLLIQFQNNGVVDDSQLPKDRFSAERLKGVDSTLKIQPAKLEDSAVYLCASSLGTETQYFGPGTRLLVL.

This clonotype was counted many times. The chain carries TRBV20-1 and TRBJ2-7; 8 positions agree with TRBD1. The germline CDR1 and CDR2 sequences are DFQATT and SNEGSKA (reference sequence). This CDR3 spans 14 amino acids. Germline trimming cut 7 bases from V and 2 bases from J; bases unmatched to any gene: 10. CDR3 in DNA: TGCAGTGGGCTATGGACAGGGTCGCCCTACGAGCAGTACTTC. Translating it yields CSGLWTGSPYEQYF.

This clonotype was counted between two and nine times. The chain is built from TRBV10-1 and TRBJ2-1; 9 nucleotides match TRBD2. Germline V CDR1 and CDR2: WNHNN, SYGVQD (reference sequence). V dropped 2 bases and J dropped 5; count of bases not matched to a gene: 4. This CDR3 is built from 15 residues. The CDR3 DNA is TGCGCCAGCAGTGAGGACGCTAGCGGGAACAATGAGCAGTTCTTC. Residues: CASSEDASGNNEQFF.

V gene TRBV5-1 combines with J gene TRBJ2-2; 7 nucleotides match TRBD2. Germline-derived CDR1 and CDR2 are SGHRS and YFSETQ. Trimming removed 0 bases from V and 2 bases from J; junction bases left unmatched: 4. CDR3 size: 16 residues. The CDR3 is CASSLEGGINTGELFF. CDR3 in DNA: TGCGCCAGCAGCTTGGAGGGAGGGATCAACACCGGGGAGCTGTTTTTT. The entire variable domain, with the rest obtained from reference TRBV5-1 and TRBJ2-2, is as follows: KAGVTQTPRYLIKTRGQQVTLSCSPISGHRSVSWYQQTPGQGLQFLFEYFSETQRNKGNFPGRFSGRQFSNSRSEMNVSTLELGDSALYLCASSLEGGINTGELFFGEGSRLTVL.

This clonotype has ten or more counts. The gene calls are TRBV18 and TRBJ2-7; TRBD1 matches 9 bases. J gave up 2 bases and V 6 bases, and 2 bases lay outside the gene matches. The germline V gene has CDR1 KGHSH and CDR2 LQKENI. The CDR3 length is 13 residues. CDR3 loop: CASSWDRAYEQYF. The CDR3 DNA is TGTGCCAGCTCCTGGGACAGGGCCTACGAGCAGTACTTC.

Only a few counts were recorded for this clonotype. The V and J genes are TRBV5-6 and TRBJ2-2; 7 bases line up with TRBD2. Germline V lookup: CDR1 SGHDT, CDR2 YYEEEE. The V gene end was trimmed by 4 bases and the J gene end by 5 bases; junction bases not matched to a gene: 14. CDR3 size: 17 residues. CDR3 nucleotide sequence: TGTGCCAGCAGCCCCCCACTTTGGGCGGGGGTAACCGGGGAGCTGTTTTTT. As protein: CASSPPLWAGVTGELFF.

The chain recombines TRBV9 with TRBJ2-1; 8 bases are a match to TRBD1. The germline V gene encodes CDR1 SGDLS and CDR2 YYNGEE. J gave up 1 base and V 0 bases, and 3 bases lay outside the gene matches. This CDR3 has 16 amino acids. The CDR3 DNA reads as TGTGCCAGCAGCGTAGGTCACAGGGGGTCCTACAATGAGCAGTTCTTC. This codes for CASSVGHRGSYNEQFF.

This clonotype was picked up many times. The chain uses TRBV11-2 and TRBJ2-1; weak D call: TRBD2 (6 bases). The CDR3 consists of 13 residues. V was clipped by 5 bases and J by 7 bases, with 12 bases between them. Germline lookup yields CDR1 SGHAT and CDR2 FQNNGV. The CDR3 DNA reads TGTGCCAGCAGCCCGCGACTAGAGAATGAGCAGTTCTTC. This translates into CASSPRLENEQFF.

The sample holds many counts of this clonotype. The rearrangement uses TRBV18 and TRBJ1-1; D is perhaps TRBD1 (6 bases). This CDR3 has 15 amino acids. Per germline, CDR1 KGHSH and CDR2 LQKENI. V was shortened by 3 bases and J by 3 bases, with 14 bases between the two germline ends. The chain's CDR3 is CASSPGQGRDTEAFF. CDR3 nucleotides: TGTGCCAGCTCACCCGGGCAGGGGAGAGACACTGAAGCTTTCTTT.

This clonotype was counted ten times or more. Written as DNA, the CDR3 is TGCGCCAGCAGCCAAGGTTTAATTAGCAATCAGCCCCAGCATTTT. Translating gives CASSQGLISNQPQHF. V usage is TRBV4-3 and J usage is TRBJ1-5; D call uncertain. The CDR3 covers 15 residues. In germline, CDR1 is LGHNA, CDR2 YSLEER. V gave up 1 base and J gave up 0 bases, with 7 bases separating them.